This T cell receptor beta chain appears in the sequencing data of a study of vaccination and CD4 T cells after COVID-19. At the level of the study: Sampling after COVID took place at a median of 101 days (range 35 to 161) following diagnosis. Study-level results: Convalescent patients had a median about 86% of post-vaccine SARS-CoV-2-reactive clones that were detected only after vaccination, not before it.

TCRdb itself ran the PCR reads through MiXCR, one entry per CDR3 protein. The sample yields some 29,000 distinct CDR3 sequences, 51% seen once. Germline V gene sequence: CDR1 DFQATT, CDR2 SNEGSKA (reference sequence). Trimming at V came to 0 bases and at J to 5 bases, leaving 1 base not matched to a gene. CDR3 size: 13 residues. Regarding time point: late sampling 161 to 241 days after vaccination in a few convalescent patients. A word on this clonotype: What it binds is unknown.

This specimen was CD4+ T cells from blood, taken about 7 months after SARS-CoV-2 vaccination. The source of this sequence is a human donor who had recovered from COVID-19. The V and J genes are TRBV20-1 and TRBJ1-1, with 9 bases aligning to TRBD1. The CDR3 DNA follows: TGCAGTGCTAGAGAGACAGGGGGTACTGAAGCTTTCTTT. Protein sequence: CSARETGGTEAFF.